Listed below are T cell receptor beta chains from one sample, sequenced in a study of T cell changes during pregnancy in multiple sclerosis. TCRdb's copy holds only in-frame clones and misses some; the assay was immunoSEQ multiplex PCR. Of some 52,000 clones in the sample, more than 90% were seen once. Specimen: CD4+ T cells from peripheral blood mononuclear cells, collected before pregnancy. These receptors originate from a female donor with multiple sclerosis, enrolled in a pregnancy study. Each CDR3 is given with its conserved first and last residue. The order of the fields is J gene, clone size, D gene, V gene, CDR3 protein, CDR3 DNA. A D gene is named only where the DNA matches it firmly. The size entry is marked missing in some rows and otherwise reads once, few, many or a size class.

J: TRBJ1-2
size: .
D: TRBD1
V: TRBV28
CDR3: CASSQQGYGYTF
DNA: TGTGCCAGCAGTCAACAGGGGTATGGCTACACCTTC

J: TRBJ2-4
size: .
D: TRBD1
V: TRBV7-8
CDR3: CASSLGQGAYIQYF
DNA: TGTGCCAGCAGCTTGGGGCAGGGGGCGTACATTCAGTACTTC

J: TRBJ1-2
size: .
D: .
V: TRBV7-2
CDR3: CASSPRARDNYGYTF
DNA: TGTGCCAGCAGCCCCCGGGCCAGGGATAACTATGGCTACACCTTC

J: TRBJ2-7
size: .
D: .
V: TRBV23-1
CDR3: CASSQGGSLYEQYF
DNA: TGCGCCAGCAGTCAAGGTGGGAGCCTGTACGAGCAGTACTTC

J: TRBJ1-1
size: few
D: .
V: TRBV30
CDR3: CAWSVITVGQEAFF
DNA: TGTGCCTGGAGTGTTATAACGGTCGGACAGGAAGCTTTCTTT

J: TRBJ2-1
size: .
D: .
V: TRBV5-1
CDR3: CASSPSLSSPEPYNEQFF
DNA: TGCGCCAGCAGCCCTTCCTTGTCATCACCGGAGCCCTACAATGAGCAGTTCTTC

J: TRBJ1-2
size: .
D: .
V: TRBV4-1
CDR3: CASSQELRNYGYTF
DNA: TGCGCCAGCAGCCAAGAACTCAGGAACTATGGCTACACCTTC

J: TRBJ2-1
size: .
D: .
V: TRBV11-3
CDR3: CASSLGGSRGGEQFF
DNA: TGTGCCAGCAGCTTAGGAGGGAGTCGAGGGGGTGAGCAGTTCTTC

J: TRBJ2-5
size: .
D: .
V: TRBV5-1
CDR3: CASSLELGRQETQYF
DNA: TGCGCCAGCAGCTTGGAACTGGGCCGTCAAGAGACCCAGTACTTC

J: TRBJ1-5
size: .
D: TRBD1
V: TRBV7-2
CDR3: CASSLTGGNDQPQHF
DNA: TGTGCCAGCAGCCTCACAGGGGGCAACGATCAGCCCCAGCATTTT

J: TRBJ1-1
size: .
D: TRBD1
V: TRBV28
CDR3: CASSLSQGARAFF
DNA: TGTGCCAGCAGTTTATCCCAGGGGGCTCGCGCTTTCTTT

J: TRBJ2-3
size: .
D: TRBD2
V: TRBV6-1
CDR3: CASSEVPGTSGRTDTQYF
DNA: TGTGCCAGCAGTGAAGTACCCGGGACTAGCGGGAGGACAGATACGCAGTATTTT

J: TRBJ2-3
size: .
D: .
V: TRBV18
CDR3: CASSRSSVLEPVTDTQYF
DNA: TGTGCCAGCTCCCGATCCTCGGTCCTTGAGCCGGTCACAGATACGCAGTATTTT

J: TRBJ2-3
size: once
D: TRBD2
V: TRBV28
CDR3: CASSPIRKTSGRASLTDTQYF
DNA: TGTGCCAGCAGTCCAATACGTAAGACTAGCGGGAGGGCCTCGCTGACAGATACGCAGTATTTT

J: TRBJ2-5
size: .
D: .
V: TRBV7-3
CDR3: CASSPRRGAGETQYF
DNA: TGTGCCAGCAGCCCACGTCGCGGGGCGGGGGAGACCCAGTACTTC

J: TRBJ2-2
size: few
D: TRBD1
V: TRBV6-6
CDR3: CASRPPGQTGELFF
DNA: TGTGCCAGCAGACCACCGGGACAGACCGGGGAGCTGTTTTTT

J: TRBJ2-5
size: .
D: TRBD2
V: TRBV7-8
CDR3: CASSLNRGGTQYF
DNA: TGTGCCAGCAGCTTAAACCGGGGGGGGACCCAGTACTTC

J: TRBJ1-2
size: .
D: .
V: TRBV20-1
CDR3: CSARSGWDYTF
DNA: TGCAGTGCTAGATCGGGATGGGACTACACCTTC

J: TRBJ1-2
size: .
D: .
V: TRBV6-1
CDR3: CASSEGHSYGYTF
DNA: TGTGCCAGCAGTGAAGGACATTCATATGGCTACACCTTC

J: TRBJ1-3
size: .
D: TRBD1
V: TRBV2
CDR3: CASSDRGASGNTIYF
DNA: TGTGCCAGCAGTGACAGGGGGGCGTCCGGAAACACCATATATTTT

J: TRBJ2-7
size: .
D: .
V: TRBV19
CDR3: CASRKEVTAYEQYF
DNA: TGTGCCAGTAGGAAGGAGGTCACGGCCTACGAGCAGTACTTC

J: TRBJ2-7
size: .
D: .
V: TRBV21-1
CDR3: CASSKIGGGPIWNDEQYF
DNA: TGTGCCAGCAGCAAAATAGGGGGAGGGCCGATTTGGAACGACGAGCAGTACTTC

J: TRBJ2-2
size: .
D: .
V: TRBV5-1
CDR3: CASLNTNTGELFF
DNA: TGCGCCAGCTTAAACACGAACACCGGGGAGCTGTTTTTT

J: TRBJ1-5
size: .
D: .
V: TRBV18
CDR3: CASSPAEIVPQHF
DNA: TGTGCCAGCTCACCAGCCGAGATAGTCCCCCAGCATTTT

J: TRBJ1-2
size: .
D: .
V: TRBV13
CDR3: CASGPGRGGYTF
DNA: TGTGCCAGCGGACCAGGCAGGGGTGGCTACACCTTC

J: TRBJ2-5
size: .
D: .
V: TRBV12-2
CDR3: CASRLVGRQGLETQYF
DNA: TGTGCAAGTCGCTTAGTTGGTCGGCAGGGACTAGAGACCCAGTACTTC

J: TRBJ2-7
size: .
D: TRBD2
V: TRBV19
CDR3: CASSRTSGSSYEQYF
DNA: TGTGCCAGTAGTAGGACTAGCGGGAGCTCCTACGAGCAGTACTTC